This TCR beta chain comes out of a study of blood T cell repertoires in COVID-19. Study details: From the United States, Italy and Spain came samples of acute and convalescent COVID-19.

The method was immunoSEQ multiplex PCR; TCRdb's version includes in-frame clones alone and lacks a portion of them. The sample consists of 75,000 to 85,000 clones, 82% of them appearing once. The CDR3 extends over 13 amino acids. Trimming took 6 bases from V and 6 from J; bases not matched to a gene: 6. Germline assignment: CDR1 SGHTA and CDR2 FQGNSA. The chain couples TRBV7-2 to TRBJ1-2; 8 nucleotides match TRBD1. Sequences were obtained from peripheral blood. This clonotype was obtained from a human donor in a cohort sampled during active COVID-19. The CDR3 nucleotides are TGTGCCAGCAGTCTGGACAGGGTCGATGGCTACACCTTC. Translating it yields CASSLDRVDGYTF.